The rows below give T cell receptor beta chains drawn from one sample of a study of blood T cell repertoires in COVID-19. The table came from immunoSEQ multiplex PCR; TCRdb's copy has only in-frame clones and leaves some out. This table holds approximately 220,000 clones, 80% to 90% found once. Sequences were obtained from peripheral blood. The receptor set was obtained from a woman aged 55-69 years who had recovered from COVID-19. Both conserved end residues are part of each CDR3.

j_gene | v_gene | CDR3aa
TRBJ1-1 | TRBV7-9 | CASSSRDRRIYDKAFF
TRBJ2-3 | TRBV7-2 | CASSLTGTDTQYF
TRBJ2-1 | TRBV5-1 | CASSGGLAGIYNEQFF
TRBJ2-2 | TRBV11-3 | CASRSTGTQGTSGELFF
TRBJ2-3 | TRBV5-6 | CASSLQSSDTQYF
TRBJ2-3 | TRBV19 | CASSIARTSGGYTDTQYF
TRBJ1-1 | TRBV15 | CATSRIGAAEAFF
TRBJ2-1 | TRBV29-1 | CSASRLNNEQFF
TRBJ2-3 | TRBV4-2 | CASSQALAGGLTDTQYF
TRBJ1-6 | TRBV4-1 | CASSRGTVDNSPLHF
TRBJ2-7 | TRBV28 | CASSHRGTSGVWDEQYF
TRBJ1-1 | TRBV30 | CAWRRNQRTEAFF
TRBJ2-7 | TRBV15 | CATSRDRTAGSYEQYF
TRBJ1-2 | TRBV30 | CAWRRDTVYVSYTF
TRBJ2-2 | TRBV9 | CASSVNQGGNTGELFF
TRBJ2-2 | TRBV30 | CAWILGGSSGELFF
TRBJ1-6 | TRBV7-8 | CASSPRTGGSYNSPLHF
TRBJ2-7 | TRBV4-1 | CASSMSAAGSYEQYF
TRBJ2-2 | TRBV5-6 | CASSGTGTRGTGELFF
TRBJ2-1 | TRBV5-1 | CASSLAGLQFNEQFF
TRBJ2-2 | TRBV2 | CATRGGTDTGELFF
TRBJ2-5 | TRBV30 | CAWSVQARWDQYF
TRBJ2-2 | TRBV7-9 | CASIRTVNTGELFF